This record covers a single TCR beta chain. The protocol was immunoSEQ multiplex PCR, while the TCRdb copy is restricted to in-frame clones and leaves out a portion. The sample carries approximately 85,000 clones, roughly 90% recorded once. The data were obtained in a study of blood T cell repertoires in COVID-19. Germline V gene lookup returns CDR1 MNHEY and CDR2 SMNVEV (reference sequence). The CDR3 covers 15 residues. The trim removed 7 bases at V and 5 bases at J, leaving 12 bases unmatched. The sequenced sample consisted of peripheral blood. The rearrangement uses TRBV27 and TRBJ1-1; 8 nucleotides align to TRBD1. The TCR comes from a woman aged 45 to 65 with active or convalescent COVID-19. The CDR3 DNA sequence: TGTGCCAGCATTAGTTTGCGGACAGGGTTGACTGAAGCTTTCTTT. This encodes CASISLRTGLTEAFF.